These 28 T cell receptor beta chains were sequenced from one sample in a study of response to subunit inactivated influenza vaccine. TCRdb independently ran MiXCR on the RT-PCR reads; one entry per CDR3 protein. The table lists about 480,000 distinct CDR3 sequences, around 25% of them singletons. The specimen comprised CD4+ T cells sorted from PBMCs, sampled 4 to 6 days after vaccination. These receptors all stem from a man aged 45-65 years who received an inactivated influenza vaccine.

This clonotype was picked up many times. The chain is built from TRBV10-3 and TRBJ1-1; the D gene is possibly TRBD1 (6 bases). This CDR3 comprises 14 residues. Trimming pared 8 bases from V and 3 bases from J, leaving 16 bases between. Germline V gene data show CDR1 as ENHRY and CDR2 as SYGVKD. CDR3 in DNA: TGTGCCATCCGAGGGGGATCGACCCACACTGAAGCTTTCTTT. It translates to CAIRGGSTHTEAFF.

The J gene is TRBJ2-5, the V gene TRBV12-3 or TRBV12-4; D perhaps matches TRBD2 (6 bases). Trimming left V 4 bases short and J 3 bases short, with 9 bases between. The CDR3 has 13 residues. CDR3 DNA: TGTGCCAGCAGTTGGACTACCAAAGAGACCCAGTACTTC. Translating gives CASSWTTKETQYF.

This chain uses TRBV18 with TRBJ2-6; weak D call: TRBD1 (5 bases). The CDR3 totals 17 residues. The germline V gene has CDR1 KGHSH and CDR2 LQKENI. Trimming pared 8 bases from V and 0 bases from J, leaving 17 bases between. The CDR3: CASTRQGSPSGANVLTF. The CDR3, as DNA: TGTGCCAGCACTCGGCAGGGCTCCCCCTCTGGGGCCAACGTCCTGACTTTC.

The chain is built from TRBV20-1 and TRBJ1-5; D unresolved. This CDR3 is 14 amino acids long. Trimming stripped 0 bases from V and 4 bases from J, with 10 bases between. Germline CDR1 and CDR2: DFQATT and SNEGSKA (reference sequence). The CDR3 nucleotides are TGCAGTGCTAGAGAGCACAGTAATAATCAGCCCCAGCATTTT. The encoded protein is CSAREHSNNQPQHF.

This clonotype was observed many times. The chain uses TRBV12-3 or TRBV12-4 and TRBJ2-2, with D maybe TRBD1 (5 bases). This CDR3 is built from 13 residues. V shed 7 bases and J shed 4 bases, with 10 bases lying between them. In nucleotides, the CDR3 is TGTGCCAGCACCCCCCAGGGCACCGGGGAGCTGTTTTTT. Amino acids: CASTPQGTGELFF.

This clonotype was detected ten times or more. The chain joins TRBV12-3 or TRBV12-4 to TRBJ1-2; D remains unclear. The V gene lost 1 base and the J gene lost 5 bases, with 5 bases spanning the gap. CDR3 length equals 12 residues. In DNA, the CDR3 is TGTGCCAGCAGTTTAGAATTATATGGCTACACCTTC. Translating it yields CASSLELYGYTF.

In DNA form, the CDR3 reads TGCAGTGCTAACGGGGTAGCCAAAAACATTCAGTACTTC. Translated, it gives CSANGVAKNIQYF. The chain carries TRBV20-1 and TRBJ2-4, with D tentatively TRBD2 (5 bases). Germline lookup yields CDR1 DFQATT and CDR2 SNEGSKA (reference sequence). This CDR3 has 13 residues. Trimming removed 4 bases at V and 0 bases at J, with 7 bases between.

The chain uses TRBV27 and TRBJ1-2, with D possibly being TRBD1 (6 bases). The CDR3 is made up of 12 amino acids. CDR1 and CDR2 (germline): MNHEY, SMNVEV (reference sequence). The V and J ends lost 5 bases and 4 bases respectively, with 8 bases between them. CDR3 protein: CASSKTGYGYTF. CDR3 coding DNA: TGTGCCAGCAGTAAGACAGGCTATGGCTACACCTTC.

The chain is built from TRBV9 and TRBJ1-5, with TRBD1 matching over 7 bases. Losses at the gene ends were 3 bases for V and 3 bases for J; bases not matched to a gene: 3. The germline CDR1 and CDR2 sequences are SGDLS and YYNGEE. This CDR3 is built from 14 residues. The CDR3 is CASSAGTDNQPQHF. The CDR3 DNA follows: TGTGCCAGCAGCGCCGGGACAGACAATCAGCCCCAGCATTTT.

The V and J genes are TRBV12-3 or TRBV12-4 and TRBJ1-4; D uncertain. Deletions cut 2 bases from V and 8 bases from J, with 12 bases between. This CDR3 region has 14 residues. CDR3 region: CASSLIRGREKLFF. CDR3 sequence (DNA): TGTGCCAGCAGTTTAATACGAGGTCGGGAAAAACTGTTTTTT.

This clonotype was observed a handful of times. This sequence joins TRBV5-6 and TRBJ2-1; no clear D gene. The CDR3 extends over 13 amino acids. The V gene lost 1 base and the J gene lost 9 bases, with 11 bases spanning the gap. Per germline, CDR1 SGHDT and CDR2 YYEEEE. The CDR3 here is CASSLFSGGEQFF. The CDR3 bases are TGTGCCAGCAGCTTGTTCTCAGGCGGTGAGCAGTTCTTC. The whole variable domain, filled in from reference TRBV5-6 and TRBJ2-1, reads DAGVTQSPTHLIKTRGQQVTLRCSPKSGHDTVSWYQQALGQGPQFIFQYYEEEERQRGNFPDRFSGHQFPNYSSELNVNALLLGDSALYLCASSLFSGGEQFFGPGTRLTVL.

This chain connects TRBV5-1 to TRBJ2-1; a possible D gene is TRBD2 (5 bases). This CDR3 contains 16 residues. In germline, CDR1 is SGHRS, CDR2 YFSETQ. Trimming left V 3 bases short and J 0 bases short, with 13 bases between. The CDR3 DNA reads TGCGCCAGCAGCTCAACCCTAGCAGGCTCCTACAATGAGCAGTTCTTC. This translates into CASSSTLAGSYNEQFF. The full variable domain, in which reference TRBV5-1 and TRBJ2-1 provide the parts outside the CDR3, is KAGVTQTPRYLIKTRGQQVTLSCSPISGHRSVSWYQQTPGQGLQFLFEYFSETQRNKGNFPGRFSGRQFSNSRSEMNVSTLELGDSALYLCASSSTLAGSYNEQFFGPGTRLTVL.

The chain couples TRBV20-1 to TRBJ2-3; a possible D gene is TRBD1 (6 bases). The CDR3 contains 12 residues. CDR1 and CDR2 (germline): DFQATT, SNEGSKA (reference sequence). V was shortened by 3 bases and J by 10 bases, with 14 bases between the two germline ends. CDR3 protein: CSASQTGSAQYF. CDR3 bases: TGCAGTGCTAGTCAGACAGGATCGGCGCAGTATTTT.

The J gene is TRBJ1-6, the V gene TRBV27; the D is unclear. Germline V gene data show CDR1 as MNHEY and CDR2 as SMNVEV (reference sequence). CDR3 length: 12 amino acids. Trimming shortened V by 6 bases and J by 6 bases, and 6 bases separated the two germline ends. Written as DNA, the CDR3 is TGTGCCAGCAGGGTTGGTAATTCACCCCTCCACTTT. Its translation: CASRVGNSPLHF.

V is TRBV6-2 or TRBV6-3 and J is TRBJ2-5; TRBD2 might be the D (6 bases). With 8 bases removed from V and 5 bases from J, the gap between germline ends came to 21 bases. This CDR3 is 15 amino acids long. Germline CDR1 and CDR2: MNHEY and SVGEGT. The CDR3 is CASARRAGRGETQYF. The CDR3 DNA follows: TGTGCCAGCGCCCGGAGGGCGGGAAGAGGGGAGACCCAGTACTTC.

This chain connects TRBV18 to TRBJ2-7; D may be TRBD2 (8 bases). Trimming shortened V by 10 bases and J by 0 bases, and 16 bases separated the two germline ends. Germline lookup yields CDR1 KGHSH and CDR2 LQKENI. This CDR3 region has 14 residues. CDR3 sequence (DNA): TGTGCCACCGGGGGGGGACAGATCTCCTACGAGCAGTACTTC. It specifies CATGGGQISYEQYF.

This clonotype has just a few counts. V and J are TRBV7-2 and TRBJ2-7; D tentatively reads TRBD1 or TRBD2 (6 bases each). The germline V and J ends were trimmed by 3 bases and 2 bases, with 14 bases remaining between them. The CDR3 is made up of 15 amino acids. CDR1 SGHTA and CDR2 FQGNSA come from the germline V gene. The chain's CDR3 is CASSFSGALPYEQYF. CDR3 bases: TGTGCCAGCAGCTTCTCGGGGGCCCTGCCCTACGAGCAGTACTTC.

This clonotype has at least ten counts. The V call is TRBV11-2, the J call TRBJ1-1; possibly TRBD1 for D (5 bases). Germline V CDR1 and CDR2: SGHAT, FQNNGV. Trimming pared 8 bases from V and 0 bases from J, leaving 10 bases between. The CDR3 totals 13 residues. The chain's CDR3 is CASGDGLNTEAFF. CDR3 in DNA: TGTGCCAGCGGGGACGGATTGAACACTGAAGCTTTCTTT.

The chain combines TRBV29-1 with TRBJ2-5, with a possible D match to TRBD2 (5 bases). Deletions cut 0 bases from V and 6 bases from J, with 14 bases between. Looked up from germline, CDR1 is SQVTM and CDR2 is ANQGSEA. CDR3 length: 14 residues. This CDR3 reads CSVEDWASRQTQYF. In DNA, the CDR3 is TGCAGCGTTGAAGATTGGGCTAGCAGACAGACCCAGTACTTC.

The gene calls are TRBV12-3 or TRBV12-4 and TRBJ2-7; TRBD2 matches at 7 bases. Germline trimming cut 5 bases from V and 6 bases from J; bases unmatched to any gene: 4. This CDR3 has 12 residues. CDR3 loop: CASSLPGGEQYF. DNA of the CDR3: TGTGCCAGCAGTCTTCCGGGGGGCGAGCAGTACTTC.

The rearrangement uses TRBV21-1 and TRBJ1-6; the DNA was not compared with TRBD1, the D call given in the table. TRBV21-1 is a listed pseudogene. This CDR3 region has 17 residues. The CDR3 nucleotides read TGTGCCAGCAGCAAAGAGGACTTGGACCGGGCAGGGTCACCCCTCCACTTT. It yields the protein CASSKEDLDRAGSPLHF.

The V call is TRBV7-2, the J call TRBJ1-4; D uncertain. The CDR3 spans 14 residues. CDR1 is SGHTA and CDR2 is FQGNSA in the germline V gene. Trimming cost V 4 bases and J 8 bases, with 14 bases left between them. CDR3 region: CASSSSGPREKLFF. CDR3 nucleotides: TGTGCCAGCAGCTCAAGCGGACCCAGGGAAAAACTGTTTTTT.

The chain is built from TRBV6-1 and TRBJ1-1; 9 bases line up with TRBD1. This CDR3 is 18 amino acids long. Per germline, CDR1 MNHNS and CDR2 SASEGT. Germline trimming cut 6 bases from V and 0 bases from J; bases unmatched to any gene: 14. In DNA, the CDR3 is TGTGCCAGCAGGCCCGGGACAGGGCTAACAAACATGAACACTGAAGCTTTCTTT. It encodes CASRPGTGLTNMNTEAFF.

The genes are TRBV15 and TRBJ2-1, with TRBD2 identical over 9 bases. The J segment lost 5 bases and the V segment lost 5 bases, leaving 7 bases of the junction unmatched. CDR1 and CDR2 from the germline V gene are LNHNV and YYDKDF (reference sequence). This CDR3 region has 15 residues. CDR3 nucleotides: TGTGCCACCAGCTTCGGGGGCGGGGGGGACAATGAGCAGTTCTTC. Its protein product is CATSFGGGGDNEQFF.

This sequence joins TRBV5-1 and TRBJ2-1; possibly TRBD1 for D (5 bases). Deletions cut 1 base from V and 8 bases from J, with 19 bases between. The CDR3 covers 16 residues. Germline CDR1 SGHRS, CDR2 YFSETQ. CDR3: CASSLTARVGLDEQFF. In nucleotides, the CDR3 is TGCGCCAGCAGCTTGACGGCCAGGGTAGGGTTGGATGAGCAGTTCTTC.

V and J are TRBV28 and TRBJ1-6; D is unclear. Germline-derived CDR1 and CDR2 are MDHEN and SYDVKM. Trimming removed 3 bases from V and 10 bases from J, with 10 bases in between. The CDR3 is 13 residues long. For the CDR3, the DNA is TGTGCCAGCAGTTTCTCCGCAGGCTCACCCCTCCACTTT. Amino acid sequence: CASSFSAGSPLHF.

In this sample, this clonotype turned up a few times. This sequence joins TRBV7-2 and TRBJ2-1; D uncertain. V lost 1 base and J 2 bases, leaving 12 bases between the germline ends. Germline V gene data show CDR1 as SGHTA and CDR2 as FQGNSA. The CDR3 runs 16 residues. The CDR3, as DNA: TGTGCCAGCAGCTTAGATTCCAGAGGACCCTACAATGAGCAGTTCTTC. This translates into CASSLDSRGPYNEQFF.

This clonotype has more than one count but fewer than ten. This chain uses TRBV4-3 with TRBJ2-5; D call uncertain. CDR1 is LGHNA and CDR2 is YSLEER in the germline V gene. Deletions cut 0 bases from V and 7 bases from J, with 12 bases between. This CDR3 is 14 amino acids long. Here the CDR3 reads CASSQEAAVATQYF. As DNA, the CDR3 is TGCGCCAGCAGCCAAGAAGCCGCGGTTGCGACCCAGTACTTC.